This T cell receptor (beta chain) was documented in a study of T-cell reconstitution after alpha-beta-depleted transplantation in children. Researchers prepared the TCRbeta library using unique molecular identifiers, the study reports. Each CDR3 protein gets one entry after TCRdb re-called the PCR reads with MiXCR. The data show 530,000 or so distinct CDR3 sequences, roughly 27% seen once. Concerning this clonotype itself: Its antigen remains unknown.

Study findings and constraints: A year post-transplant, T-cell counts and diversity derived mostly from newly produced T cells. There were reportedly several hundred expanded graft clones from which alpha-beta T cells came about two months after transplant.

Per germline, CDR1 LGHNT and CDR2 FRNRAP. V shed 5 bases and J 4 bases; nucleotides not matched to a gene: 2. This CDR3 is built from 13 residues. This sample comprised PBMCs, obtained before TCRalphabeta/CD19-depleted stem cell transplant. The V call is TRBV12-5, the J call TRBJ2-5; 9 bases are a match to TRBD2. This sequence originates from a boy in the first two years of life with Wiskott-Aldrich syndrome, due to receive a stem cell transplant. CDR3 DNA: TGTGCTAGTGGTCGCGGGGGGGGAGAGACCCAGTACTTC. It codes for CASGRGGGETQYF.